Shown below are 31 T cell receptor beta chains from a single sample sequenced in a study of blood T cells in healthy people across ages (dated by TCRdb to the mid-2010s). To prepare the library, 5' RACE was applied. TCRdb lists the instrument as Illumina HiSeq 2500. The second PCR ran for about 7 to 11 cycles and used a J-beta primer mix along with a sample-barcoded 5' primer. Using fastp trimming at Q25 and MiXCR clonotype assembly, TCRdb reanalyzed the public sequencing data and kept in-frame beta chains. Identical CDR3 proteins give one entry, which carries the most common genes and DNA. Within this sample are some 1.5 million distinct CDR3 sequences, with 28% of them counted one time only. Approximately 7.7% of the sample is held by the ten biggest clonotypes. Specimen: blood. The receptor source for this set is a woman aged 25-40 years in good health.

The chain carries TRBV7-9 and TRBJ2-7, with no clear D. In germline, CDR1 is SEHNR, CDR2 FQNEAQ (reference sequence). The CDR3 has 15 residues. Trimming stripped 5 bases from V and 1 base from J, with 15 bases between. CDR3 coding DNA: TGTGCCAGCAGCCCCATCTTTGGATTTTCCTACGAGCAGTACTTC. Translating it yields CASSPIFGFSYEQYF.

The sample holds many counts of this clonotype. V is TRBV29-1 and J is TRBJ2-7, with 8 bases aligning to TRBD1. Germline V gene sequence: CDR1 SQVTM, CDR2 ANQGSEA. The CDR3 covers 12 residues. The V gene end was trimmed by 5 bases and the J gene end by 2 bases; junction bases not matched to a gene: 2. The CDR3 spells CSVKTGAYEQYF. The CDR3 DNA reads TGCAGCGTTAAGACAGGGGCCTACGAGCAGTACTTC.

This clonotype occurred many times. This chain uses TRBV20-1 with TRBJ1-6; D call uncertain. The germline V and J ends were trimmed by 3 bases and 2 bases, with 5 bases remaining between them. The CDR3 is made up of 13 amino acids. The germline CDR1 and CDR2 sequences are DFQATT and SNEGSKA (reference sequence). The CDR3 reads CSARNTYNSPLHF. Here the CDR3 DNA reads TGCAGTGCTAGGAACACCTATAATTCACCCCTCCACTTT.

At least ten counts were recorded for this clonotype. The V gene is TRBV3-1, the J gene TRBJ1-2; possible D gene TRBD1, 5 bases. The CDR3 consists of 15 residues. V shed 3 bases and J shed 4 bases, with 15 bases lying between them. Germline lookup yields CDR1 LGHDT and CDR2 YNNKEL (reference sequence). The CDR3, as DNA: TGTGCCAGCAGCCACAACCGGGGGGGACTCTATGGCTACACCTTC. It encodes CASSHNRGGLYGYTF.

The sample holds a few counts of this clonotype. The V and J genes are TRBV6-2 or TRBV6-3 and TRBJ2-2, with D uncertain. Germline V gene sequence: CDR1 MNHEY, CDR2 SVGEGT. This CDR3 contains 16 residues. The V gene lost 4 bases and the J gene lost 1 base, with 13 bases spanning the gap. CDR3 nucleotides: TGTGCCAGCAGTTTGTCCCAGGTGGGGAACACCGGGGAGCTGTTTTTT. It translates to CASSLSQVGNTGELFF.

The CDR3 protein is CASSPRWDSNQPQHF. CDR3 bases: TGTGCCAGCTCACCACGGTGGGACAGTAATCAGCCCCAGCATTTT. The chain uses TRBV18 and TRBJ1-5, with 7 bases fitting TRBD1. Germline V gives CDR1 KGHSH, CDR2 LQKENI. This CDR3 has 15 residues. V was clipped by 1 base and J by 4 bases; unmatched bases: 4.

V is TRBV30 and J is TRBJ2-4; D is unresolved. CDR1 is GTSNPN and CDR2 is SVGIG in the germline V gene (reference sequence). Trimming stripped 2 bases from V and 4 bases from J, with 9 bases between. The CDR3 has 13 residues. The CDR3 protein is CAWSYDGKNIQYF. The DNA for the CDR3 is TGTGCCTGGAGTTACGACGGGAAAAACATTCAGTACTTC.

The chain joins TRBV5-1 to TRBJ2-3; D possibly corresponds to TRBD2 (7 bases). Germline values: CDR1 SGHRS, CDR2 YFSETQ. Trimming took off 0 bases at V and 13 bases at J, with 21 bases between the two ends. This CDR3 has 15 residues. CDR3 nucleotide sequence: TGCGCCAGCAGCTTGGAAGGGACGGGGGGCCGGGAGGAGTATTTT. Translating it yields CASSLEGTGGREEYF. Full variable domain (missing parts from reference TRBV5-1 and TRBJ2-3): KAGVTQTPRYLIKTRGQQVTLSCSPISGHRSVSWYQQTPGQGLQFLFEYFSETQRNKGNFPGRFSGRQFSNSRSEMNVSTLELGDSALYLCASSLEGTGGREEYFGPGTRLTVL.

The chain uses TRBV12-3 or TRBV12-4 and TRBJ1-2; possibly TRBD1 for D (5 bases). V was cut by 4 bases and J by 7 bases, with 16 bases left in between. The CDR3 is made up of 14 amino acids. Here the CDR3 reads CASSSAGTPPGYTF. The CDR3 nucleotides read TGTGCCAGCAGTTCCGCCGGGACGCCTCCTGGCTACACCTTC.

The genes are TRBV19 and TRBJ2-4; D uncertain. Per germline, CDR1 LNHDA and CDR2 SQIVND (reference sequence). The CDR3 has 14 residues. V gave up 9 bases and J gave up 1 base, with 13 bases separating them. The CDR3 region has the DNA TGTGCCAGGCCCCCAGAGGCGGCCAAAAACATTCAGTACTTC. Its protein is CARPPEAAKNIQYF.

A few counts support this clonotype. The chain is built from TRBV7-9 and TRBJ2-3; D remains ambiguous. The germline V gene encodes CDR1 SEHNR and CDR2 FQNEAQ (reference sequence). This CDR3 contains 16 residues. The V and J ends lost 1 base and 2 bases respectively, with 13 bases between them. The CDR3 sequence: CASSLGPRDLTDTQYF. CDR3 DNA: TGTGCCAGCAGCTTAGGCCCGAGAGACCTCACAGATACGCAGTATTTT.

V and J are TRBV2 and TRBJ2-7; possible D gene TRBD2, 6 bases. The DNA end favors TRBJ2-5, so the J call may be wrong. Per the germline V gene, CDR1 is SNHLY and CDR2 is FYNNEI. The CDR3 runs to 15 residues. The CDR3 region has the DNA TGTGCCAGCAGCCCGGGAGCGGTTGATTTTAGGACCCAGTACTTC. Its protein product is CASSPGAVDFRTQYF.

The chain carries TRBV6-6 and TRBJ1-3, with no clear D. CDR1 MNHNY and CDR2 SVGAGI come from the germline V gene (reference sequence). The CDR3 extends over 12 amino acids. Trimming cost V 5 bases and J 4 bases, with 6 bases left between them. CDR3 coding DNA: TGTGCCAGCAGTAAGGAGGGAAACACCATATATTTT. Translated: CASSKEGNTIYF.

V is TRBV9 and J is TRBJ1-5; 7 nucleotides match TRBD1. There are 15 residues in the CDR3. The V gene end was trimmed by 5 bases and the J gene end by 1 base; junction bases not matched to a gene: 6. The germline V gene has CDR1 SGDLS and CDR2 YYNGEE. The CDR3 sequence is CASSVTGDSNQPQHF. The CDR3 DNA sequence: TGTGCCAGCAGTGTAACAGGGGACAGCAATCAGCCCCAGCATTTT.

The V and J genes are TRBV27 and TRBJ1-1; 7 nucleotides line up with TRBD1. There are 14 residues in the CDR3. The V segment lost 3 bases and the J segment 11 bases; nucleotides outside the gene matches: 12. CDR1 and CDR2 from the germline V gene are MNHEY and SMNVEV (reference sequence). The CDR3: CASSFRQGGGGAFF. The CDR3 nucleotides are TGTGCCAGCAGTTTCAGACAGGGAGGTGGTGGGGCTTTCTTT.

In DNA form, the CDR3 reads TGTGCCAGCAGTGAATGGGGCCGAGGGAGTGGCACAGATACGCAGTATTTT. Translating gives CASSEWGRGSGTDTQYF. This chain links TRBV25-1 with TRBJ2-3; the D call may be TRBD1 or TRBD2 (5 bases each). V shed 1 base and J shed 1 base, with 15 bases lying between them. Germline CDR1 and CDR2: MGHDK and SYGVNS. This CDR3 has 17 residues.

V gene TRBV4-3 combines with J gene TRBJ2-7; no firm D call. V was trimmed by 0 bases and J by 4 bases, leaving 10 bases between them. There are 14 residues in the CDR3. Germline CDR1 reads LGHNA; CDR2 reads YSLEER. The CDR3 reads CASSQEWKVYEQYF. The CDR3 nucleotides are TGCGCCAGCAGCCAAGAGTGGAAGGTTTACGAGCAGTACTTC.

The gene calls are TRBV7-2 and TRBJ2-7; D is perhaps TRBD2 (5 bases). Germline V gene data show CDR1 as SGHTA and CDR2 as FQGNSA. This CDR3 region has 15 residues. V gave up 9 bases and J gave up 2 bases, with 20 bases separating them. CDR3 bases: TGTGCCAGTCAAACAATGCGGGTATCCACCTACGAGCAGTACTTC. Translated, it gives CASQTMRVSTYEQYF.

This clonotype was seen more than once but under ten times. The rearrangement links TRBV6-2 or TRBV6-3 to TRBJ2-7, with TRBD2 matching 10 bases. The CDR3 runs to 15 residues. The germline gives CDR1 MNHEY, CDR2 SVGEGT. J was trimmed by 5 bases and V by 2 bases; bases with no gene match: 6. In nucleotides, the CDR3 is TGTGCCAGCAGTTACCAGCGGGAGGGCCCGAACGAGCAGTACTTC. This translates into CASSYQREGPNEQYF.

This chain connects TRBV6-5 to TRBJ2-1; unclear D gene. Germline CDR1 is MNHEY and CDR2 is SVGAGI. The CDR3 totals 16 residues. The V end was cut by 6 bases, the J end by 4 bases, with 19 bases between. The CDR3 loop is CASRALRVAGYNEQFF. CDR3 DNA: TGTGCCAGCAGAGCACTAAGGGTTGCCGGATACAATGAGCAGTTCTTC.

This clonotype was counted ten times or more. The J gene is TRBJ2-1, the V gene TRBV20-1; possibly TRBD1 or TRBD2 for D (5 bases each). Deletions cut 0 bases from V and 3 bases from J, with 9 bases between. The CDR3 is made up of 14 amino acids. Germline V gene sequence: CDR1 DFQATT, CDR2 SNEGSKA (reference sequence). CDR3 loop: CSARDRDLYNEQFF. CDR3 nucleotides: TGCAGTGCTAGAGACCGGGACCTCTACAATGAGCAGTTCTTC.

The genes are TRBV4-1 and TRBJ1-5; 7 nucleotides match TRBD1. The V gene end was trimmed by 6 bases and the J gene end by 5 bases; junction bases not matched to a gene: 10. CDR1 and CDR2 (germline): MGHRA, YSYEKL. This CDR3 has 15 residues. In nucleotides, the CDR3 is TGCGCCAGCAGATCAACCGGGACAGCGGATCAGCCCCAGCATTTT. It yields the protein CASRSTGTADQPQHF.

This clonotype has a handful of counts. J is TRBJ2-6 and V is TRBV2; no firm D call. Trimming took 6 bases from V and 2 from J, leaving 14 bases between them. Per the germline V gene, CDR1 is SNHLY and CDR2 is FYNNEI. The CDR3 covers 16 residues. CDR3 sequence: CASSARRSTGANVLTF. CDR3 DNA sequence: TGTGCCAGCAGCGCCCGCCGGAGTACTGGGGCCAACGTCCTGACTTTC.

This clonotype was detected a few times. The gene calls are TRBV11-2 and TRBJ2-1, with 12 bases identical to TRBD2. V lost 4 bases and J lost 3; bases outside the gene matches: 19. The CDR3 runs to 21 residues. The germline V gene encodes CDR1 SGHAT and CDR2 FQNNGV. In DNA form, the CDR3 reads TGTGCCAGCAGCTCATTTGGGGAGACTAGCGGGGGACCGTATCTCTACAATGAGCAGTTCTTC. This sequence encodes CASSSFGETSGGPYLYNEQFF. Based on the CDR3 plus reference TRBV11-2 and TRBJ2-1, the full variable domain is EAGVAQSPRYKIIEKRQSVAFWCNPISGHATLYWYQQILGQGPKLLIQFQNNGVVDDSQLPKDRFSAERLKGVDSTLKIQPAKLEDSAVYLCASSSFGETSGGPYLYNEQFFGPGTRLTVL.

This clonotype was observed a few times. This chain connects TRBV20-1 to TRBJ2-1; weak D call: TRBD2 (7 bases). Per germline, CDR1 DFQATT and CDR2 SNEGSKA (reference sequence). Trimming pared 6 bases from V and 5 bases from J, leaving 17 bases between. The CDR3 contains 14 residues. The CDR3 nucleotides are TGCAGTGCCAAGAGGGGGGGATCCAACAATGAGCAGTTCTTC. Its translation: CSAKRGGSNNEQFF.

V usage is TRBV11-1 and J usage is TRBJ2-7; 7 nucleotides agree with TRBD1. V lost 5 bases, J lost 2 bases, and 3 bases stayed unmatched. This CDR3 contains 13 residues. Germline CDR1 SGHAT, CDR2 FQDESV (reference sequence). DNA for the CDR3: TGTGCCAGCAGCGCGACAGGGCCCTACGAGCAGTACTTC. Translating it yields CASSATGPYEQYF.

There are many counts of this clonotype. V usage is TRBV6-1 and J usage is TRBJ2-1, with 11 bases lining up with TRBD2. Germline CDR1 is MNHNS and CDR2 is SASEGT. V trimming: 6 bases; J trimming: 6 bases; junction bases outside the gene matches: 7. The CDR3 is 15 residues long. For the CDR3, the DNA is TGTGCCAGCAGCTCCACTAGCGGGGGAATCAATGAGCAGTTCTTC. The encoded protein is CASSSTSGGINEQFF.

The chain links TRBV9 to TRBJ2-1, with D perhaps given as TRBD1 or TRBD2 (6 bases each). The germline V and J ends were trimmed by 0 bases and 10 bases, with 14 bases remaining between them. The CDR3 extends over 14 amino acids. Germline values: CDR1 SGDLS, CDR2 YYNGEE. CDR3 nucleotide sequence: TGTGCCAGCAGCGTAGATTGGGGGGCCTACGAGCAGTTCTTC. This encodes CASSVDWGAYEQFF. Full variable domain (rest looked up from reference TRBV9 and TRBJ2-1): DSGVTQTPKHLITATGQRVTLRCSPRSGDLSVYWYQQSLDQGLQFLIQYYNGEERAKGNILERFSAQQFPDLHSELNLSSLELGDSALYFCASSVDWGAYEQFFGPGTRLTVL.

V usage is TRBV5-1 and J usage is TRBJ2-7; 8 bases map to TRBD2. The trim removed 4 bases at V and 0 bases at J, leaving 9 bases unmatched. The CDR3 is 16 amino acids. CDR1 and CDR2 from the germline V gene are SGHRS and YFSETQ. In DNA, the CDR3 is TGCGCCAGCAGCCTAGGGCGGGGGGTCAGCTCCTACGAGCAGTACTTC. This encodes CASSLGRGVSSYEQYF.

The chain links TRBV11-2 to TRBJ2-6; no definite D call. Per the germline V gene, CDR1 is SGHAT and CDR2 is FQNNGV. V lost 3 bases to trimming and J lost 0 bases, with 15 bases between them. The CDR3 runs to 18 residues. In DNA form, the CDR3 reads TGTGCCAGCAGCTTTAACCCGCTTACCAGCTCTGGGGCCAACGTCCTGACTTTC. Its protein is CASSFNPLTSSGANVLTF.

In its sample, this clonotype was seen a few times. The chain employs TRBV5-1 and TRBJ2-7; D gene unclear. The length of the CDR3 is 9 residues. Germline V gene data show CDR1 as SGHRS and CDR2 as YFSETQ. Trimming pared 5 bases from V and 6 bases from J, leaving 3 bases between. In nucleotides, the CDR3 is TGCGCCAGCAGATCCGAGCAGTACTTC. Its protein product is CASRSEQYF.